This TCR beta chain was obtained from a study of T-cell memory formation after mild COVID-19. Germline V CDR1 and CDR2: LGHDT, YNNKEL (reference sequence). CDR3 length: 15 amino acids. V lost 0 bases, J lost 4 bases, and 10 bases lay in between. One entry per CDR3 protein results from TCRdb running MiXCR on the 5' RACE reads. The sample records around 300,000 distinct CDR3 sequences, under 15% being singletons. The sequence was obtained from a man aged 18 to 30 who had mild COVID-19 (a few samples of this study predate the infection). Cell type and time point are not known. J is TRBJ2-1 and V is TRBV3-1, with D perhaps given as TRBD1 or TRBD2 (5 bases each). Material: PBMCs or a T cell subset sorted from them (not recorded which). CDR3 sequence reads: CASSQDGTAYNEQFF. The CDR3 DNA sequence: TGTGCCAGCAGCCAAGATGGGACGGCGTACAATGAGCAGTTCTTC.